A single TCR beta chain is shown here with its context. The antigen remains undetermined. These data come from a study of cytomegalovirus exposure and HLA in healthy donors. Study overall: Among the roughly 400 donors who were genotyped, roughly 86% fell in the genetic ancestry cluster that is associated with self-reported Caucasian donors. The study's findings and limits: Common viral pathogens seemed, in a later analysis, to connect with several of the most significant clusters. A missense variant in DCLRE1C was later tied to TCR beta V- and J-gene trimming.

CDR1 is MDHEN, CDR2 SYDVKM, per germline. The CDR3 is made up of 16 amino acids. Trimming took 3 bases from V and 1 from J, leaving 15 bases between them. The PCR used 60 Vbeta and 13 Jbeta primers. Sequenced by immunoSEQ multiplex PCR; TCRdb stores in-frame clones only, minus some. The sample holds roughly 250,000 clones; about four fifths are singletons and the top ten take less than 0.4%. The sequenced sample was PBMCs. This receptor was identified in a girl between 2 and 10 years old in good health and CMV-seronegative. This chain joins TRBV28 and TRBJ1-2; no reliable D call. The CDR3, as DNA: TGTGCCAGCAGTTTGGGCAAACCCCCCGGTAACTATGGCTACACCTTC. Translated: CASSLGKPPGNYGYTF.